The sequence of this T cell receptor (beta chain) was determined in a study of T cells in Graves' hyperthyroidism and ophthalmopathy. Findings and caveats of the study: Most thyroid-expanded clonotypes above 0.001 were also found in blood. Patients with ophthalmopathy were separated from those with stable hyperthyroidism by a 13 V-J model.

The source material, RNA transcripts, was used to amplify TCR beta CDR3 regions. The HTBI primer set drove a first-round RT-PCR of the TCR CDR3. TCRdb re-analysed the multiplex PCR reads in MiXCR, keeping a single row per CDR3 protein. The sample records around 450,000 distinct CDR3 sequences, 15% to 19% being singletons. This clonotype was observed at least ten times. Antigen: not known. CDR1 MDHEN and CDR2 SYDVKM come from the germline V gene. V lost 3 bases to trimming and J lost 8 bases; unmatched junction nucleotides: 7. The length of the CDR3 is 15 residues. Hyperthyroidism patients were newly diagnosed, had disease duration under 2 months, and were aged 18 to 65 years. About 10 ml fresh peripheral blood yielded the PBMCs.

Specimen: blood. This chain links TRBV28 with TRBJ2-1; 10 positions match TRBD2. The source is a woman in her late teens or twenties with Graves' hyperthyroidism. The CDR3 loop is CASSFASGRFDEQFF. The CDR3 DNA follows: TGTGCCAGCAGTTTTGCTAGCGGGAGATTTGATGAGCAGTTCTTC.